Below, 22 T cell receptor beta chains from the same sample are listed, as sequenced in a study of blood T cell repertoires in COVID-19. Repertoires were generated with immunoSEQ multiplex PCR, while TCRdb's copy carries only in-frame clones and drops some. The profile covers around 170,000 clones, with approximately 83% appearing a single time and approximately 12% taken by the ten largest. Sequencing input: peripheral blood. Every receptor here comes from a man between 65 and 85 years old who had recovered from COVID-19.

This clone was counted a few times. The gene calls are TRBV2 and TRBJ1-4, with D maybe TRBD1 (6 bases). This CDR3 contains 15 residues. The V gene lost 1 base and the J gene lost 5 bases, with 11 bases spanning the gap. From germline, CDR1 is SNHLY and CDR2 FYNNEI. CDR3 sequence reads: CASSEEGQGNEKLFF. The CDR3 DNA reads as TGTGCCAGCAGTGAAGAGGGCCAGGGGAATGAAAAACTGTTTTTT.

The chain recombines TRBV15 with TRBJ2-1, with TRBD2 matching 8 bases. Unmatched junction bases numbered 6, after V lost 5 bases and J lost 3 bases. CDR3 length: 15 amino acids. CDR1 is LNHNV, CDR2 YYDKDF, per germline (reference sequence). The CDR3 here is CATSLSGSNYNEQFF. In nucleotides, the CDR3 is TGTGCCACCAGCCTAAGCGGGAGTAACTACAATGAGCAGTTCTTC.

The chain is built from TRBV12-3 or TRBV12-4 and TRBJ2-7; possible D gene TRBD1, 7 bases. This CDR3 spans 13 amino acids. Trimming took 6 bases from V and 3 from J, leaving 12 bases between them. CDR3 residues: CASSRGDNYEQYF. The CDR3 coding sequence is TGTGCCAGCAGCAGGGGGGACAACTACGAGCAGTACTTC.

The rearrangement uses TRBV10-1 and TRBJ2-2; TRBD1 agrees at 7 bases. This CDR3 comprises 15 residues. V trimming: 5 bases; J trimming: 0 bases; junction bases outside the gene matches: 3. The germline V gene has CDR1 WNHNN and CDR2 SYGVQD (reference sequence). The CDR3 region has the DNA TGCGCCAGCAGTCGGGACAGTGCGAACACCGGGGAGCTGTTTTTT. This translates into CASSRDSANTGELFF.

This chain uses TRBV9 with TRBJ2-5; maybe TRBD2 (7 bases). V gave up 4 bases and J gave up 5 bases, with 15 bases separating them. From germline, CDR1 is SGDLS and CDR2 YYNGEE. The CDR3 is 14 residues long. The CDR3 here is CASSSRGGTETQYF. The CDR3 coding sequence is TGTGCCAGCAGCTCAAGGGGGGGGACGGAGACCCAGTACTTC.

The chain links TRBV7-8 to TRBJ1-1, with unresolved D. Deletions cut 3 bases from V and 6 bases from J, with 11 bases between. The germline V gene has CDR1 SGHVS and CDR2 FQNEAQ. This CDR3 is built from 13 residues. In DNA form, the CDR3 reads TGTGCCAGCAGCTTGATGGCCGTCGCTGAAGCTTTCTTT. It translates to CASSLMAVAEAFF.

About this clone: The same CDR3 also results from other DNA sequences found in this sample. V is TRBV6-5 and J is TRBJ1-5; the D gene is possibly TRBD1 (6 bases). Germline loops: CDR1 MNHEY, CDR2 SVGAGI. The CDR3 consists of 15 residues. The germline V and J ends were trimmed by 2 bases and 3 bases, with 11 bases remaining between them. The CDR3 DNA reads as TGTGCCAGCAGTTACAGCGGGGGCAACAATCAGCCCCAGCATTTT. Amino acids: CASSYSGGNNQPQHF.

V usage is TRBV6-1 and J usage is TRBJ2-7; a possible D gene is TRBD1 (6 bases). From germline, CDR1 is MNHNS and CDR2 SASEGT. V gave up 0 bases and J gave up 1 base, with 13 bases separating them. The CDR3 has 16 amino acids. CDR3 DNA sequence: TGTGCCAGCAGTGAAGCGCTTATAGGGGGATCCTACGAGCAGTACTTC. As protein: CASSEALIGGSYEQYF.

This sequence joins TRBV6-6 and TRBJ1-1, with D perhaps TRBD1 (6 bases). Between the trimmed V and J ends, which lost 7 bases and 0 bases, there was a span of 12 bases. This CDR3 has 14 residues. Germline V gene sequence: CDR1 MNHNY, CDR2 SVGAGI (reference sequence). The CDR3 is CASTWRQVNTEAFF. The CDR3 DNA sequence: TGTGCCAGCACCTGGCGACAGGTGAACACTGAAGCTTTCTTT.

The J gene is TRBJ2-7, the V gene TRBV6-5, with 13 bases that match TRBD2. Germline V gives CDR1 MNHEY, CDR2 SVGAGI. The CDR3 consists of 15 residues. J lost 6 bases, V lost 6 bases, and 8 bases had no gene match. CDR3 protein: CASRSTSGRASEQYF. DNA for the CDR3: TGTGCCAGCAGGTCTACTAGCGGGAGGGCTTCCGAGCAGTACTTC.

The rearrangement uses TRBV27 and TRBJ2-1; TRBD2 matches 8 bases. The V gene end was trimmed by 8 bases and the J gene end by 6 bases; junction bases not matched to a gene: 6. Per germline, CDR1 MNHEY and CDR2 SMNVEV (reference sequence). This CDR3 comprises 13 residues. The CDR3 protein is CASGVAGSNEQFF. For the CDR3, the DNA is TGTGCCAGCGGGGTAGCGGGGTCCAATGAGCAGTTCTTC.

The chain employs TRBV5-1 and TRBJ2-5; 13 bases fit TRBD2. With V trimmed by 2 bases and J by 5 bases, 3 bases remained unmatched. CDR1 SGHRS and CDR2 YFSETQ come from the germline V gene. There are 15 residues in the CDR3. Here the CDR3 DNA reads TGCGCCAGCAGCTTCACACTAGCGGGAGGGGAGACCCAGTACTTC. This encodes CASSFTLAGGETQYF.

The chain carries TRBV5-1 and TRBJ1-6; a weak D match, TRBD1 (6 bases). Trimming removed 0 bases from V and 8 bases from J, with 15 bases in between. Germline V lookup: CDR1 SGHRS, CDR2 YFSETQ. The CDR3 runs 16 residues. The CDR3 DNA reads as TGCGCCAGCAGCTTGGGGTCGGGGGGCAGGGATTCACCCCTCCACTTT. Protein product: CASSLGSGGRDSPLHF. The full variable domain, rest sourced from reference TRBV5-1 and TRBJ1-6, is KAGVTQTPRYLIKTRGQQVTLSCSPISGHRSVSWYQQTPGQGLQFLFEYFSETQRNKGNFPGRFSGRQFSNSRSEMNVSTLELGDSALYLCASSLGSGGRDSPLHFGNGTRLTVT.

The genes are TRBV4-2 and TRBJ1-5; 8 bases align to TRBD1. The CDR3 has 17 residues. Trimming at V came to 3 bases and at J to 6 bases, leaving 13 bases not matched to a gene. Germline V lookup: CDR1 LGHNA, CDR2 YNFKEQ. CDR3 residues: CASSQETTSGGFQPQHF. CDR3 sequence (DNA): TGTGCCAGCAGCCAGGAAACTACTTCAGGGGGCTTTCAGCCCCAGCATTTT.

The gene calls are TRBV28 and TRBJ2-1; the D gene is possibly TRBD2 (6 bases). The CDR3 spans 14 residues. Trimming stripped 4 bases from V and 4 bases from J, with 11 bases between. Germline V CDR1 and CDR2: MDHEN, SYDVKM. The CDR3 protein is CASSSASAYNEQFF. In DNA, the CDR3 is TGTGCCAGCAGTTCGGCTAGCGCGTACAATGAGCAGTTCTTC.

The chain has TRBV3-1 (or the pseudogene TRBV3-2) and TRBJ1-6; D perhaps matches TRBD1 (6 bases). With 3 bases removed from V and 0 bases from J, the gap between germline ends came to 12 bases. The germline V gene encodes CDR1 LGHDT and CDR2 YNNKEL (reference sequence). The CDR3 runs to 17 residues. DNA of the CDR3: TGTGCCAGCAGCCAGGGGGCTACGAGCTCCTATAATTCACCCCTCCACTTT. This translates into CASSQGATSSYNSPLHF.

The chain joins TRBV30 to TRBJ1-1; TRBD1 aligns across 7 bases. This CDR3 is 13 amino acids long. The germline CDR1 and CDR2 sequences are GTSNPN and SVGIG (reference sequence). V shed 3 bases, J shed 4 bases, and the junction held 5 bases outside the gene matches. CDR3 amino acids: CAWSWDSSTEAFF. CDR3 coding DNA: TGTGCCTGGAGCTGGGACAGCAGCACTGAAGCTTTCTTT.

The J gene is TRBJ2-1, the V gene TRBV18; 8 bases fit TRBD1. After removal of 0 bases from V and 5 bases from J, the junction contained 6 bases not matched to a gene. Germline CDR1 reads KGHSH; CDR2 reads LQKENI. The CDR3 totals 16 residues. The CDR3 loop reads CASSPPGQGANNEQFF. DNA of the CDR3: TGTGCCAGCTCACCACCGGGGCAGGGGGCGAACAATGAGCAGTTCTTC.

V and J are TRBV2 and TRBJ2-7, with TRBD2 matching 12 bases. Germline CDR1 SNHLY, CDR2 FYNNEI. The CDR3 has 15 amino acids. Trimming took 5 bases from V and 5 from J; bases not matched to a gene: 7. CDR3 amino acids: CASSPPGLAGNEQYF. As DNA, the CDR3 is TGTGCCAGCAGTCCCCCCGGACTAGCGGGAAACGAGCAGTACTTC.

This chain joins TRBV2 and TRBJ2-7, with D possibly matching TRBD2 (5 bases). Trimming stripped 4 bases from V and 5 bases from J, with 18 bases between. The germline CDR1 and CDR2 sequences are SNHLY and FYNNEI. The CDR3 has 15 amino acids. This CDR3 is CASSALEGPANEQYF. CDR3 DNA sequence: TGTGCCAGCAGTGCCCTTGAGGGCCCAGCGAACGAGCAGTACTTC.

The rearrangement uses TRBV5-1 and TRBJ2-3, with 11 bases fitting TRBD1. The V gene's germline CDR1 is SGHRS and CDR2 YFSETQ. This CDR3 comprises 15 residues. The V segment lost 5 bases and the J segment 8 bases; nucleotides outside the gene matches: 10. CDR3 protein: CASRQGQGEPLTQYF. The CDR3, as DNA: TGCGCCAGCAGACAGGGACAGGGGGAACCTCTTACGCAGTATTTT.

V gene TRBV9 combines with J gene TRBJ2-2; no reliable D call. Germline CDR1 is SGDLS and CDR2 is YYNGEE. The V end was cut by 4 bases, the J end by 2 bases, with 9 bases between. This CDR3 comprises 14 residues. CDR3 DNA: TGTGCCAGCAGCTCAGAGGTAAACACCGGGGAGCTGTTTTTT. Translating it yields CASSSEVNTGELFF.